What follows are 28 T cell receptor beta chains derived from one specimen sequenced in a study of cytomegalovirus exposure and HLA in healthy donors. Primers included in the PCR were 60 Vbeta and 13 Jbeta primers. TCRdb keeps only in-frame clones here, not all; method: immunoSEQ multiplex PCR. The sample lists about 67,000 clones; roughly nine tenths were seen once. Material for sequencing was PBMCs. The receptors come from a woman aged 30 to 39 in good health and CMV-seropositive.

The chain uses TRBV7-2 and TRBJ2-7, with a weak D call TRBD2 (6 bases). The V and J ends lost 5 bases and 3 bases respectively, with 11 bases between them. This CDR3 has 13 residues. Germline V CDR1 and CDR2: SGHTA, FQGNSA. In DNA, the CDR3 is TGTGCCAGCAGCCGGATCGGGGGCTACGAGCAGTACTTC. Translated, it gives CASSRIGGYEQYF.

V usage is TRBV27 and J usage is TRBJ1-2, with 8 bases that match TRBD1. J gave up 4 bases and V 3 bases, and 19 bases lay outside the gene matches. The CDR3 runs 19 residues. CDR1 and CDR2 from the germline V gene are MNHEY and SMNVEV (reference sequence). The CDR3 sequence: CASSLVTHPRTGLTYGYTF. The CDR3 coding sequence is TGTGCCAGCAGTTTGGTAACCCACCCGAGGACAGGGCTAACCTATGGCTACACCTTC.

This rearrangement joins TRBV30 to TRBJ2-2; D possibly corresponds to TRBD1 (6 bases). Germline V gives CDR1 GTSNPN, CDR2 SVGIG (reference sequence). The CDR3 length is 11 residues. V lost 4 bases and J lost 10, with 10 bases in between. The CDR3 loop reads CAWTGASELFF. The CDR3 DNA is TGTGCCTGGACAGGGGCCTCGGAGCTGTTTTTT.

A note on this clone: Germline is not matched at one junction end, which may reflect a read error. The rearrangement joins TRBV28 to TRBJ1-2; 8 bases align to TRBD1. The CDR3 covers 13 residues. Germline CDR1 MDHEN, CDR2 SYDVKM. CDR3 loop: CAGSPDRVNGYTF. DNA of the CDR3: TGTGCCGGCAGTCCGGACAGGGTTAATGGCTACACCTTC.

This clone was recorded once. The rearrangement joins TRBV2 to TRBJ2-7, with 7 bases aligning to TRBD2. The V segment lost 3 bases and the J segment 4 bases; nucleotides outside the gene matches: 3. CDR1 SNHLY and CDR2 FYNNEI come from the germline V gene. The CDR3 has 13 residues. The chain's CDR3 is CASSEGEGYEQYF. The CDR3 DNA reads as TGTGCCAGCAGTGAGGGGGAGGGGTACGAGCAGTACTTC.

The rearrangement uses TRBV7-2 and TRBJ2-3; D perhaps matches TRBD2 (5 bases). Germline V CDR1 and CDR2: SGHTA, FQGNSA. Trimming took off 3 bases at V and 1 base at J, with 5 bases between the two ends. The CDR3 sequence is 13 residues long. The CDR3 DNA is TGTGCCAGCAGCTTCGGGGGCACAGATACGCAGTATTTT. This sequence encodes CASSFGGTDTQYF.

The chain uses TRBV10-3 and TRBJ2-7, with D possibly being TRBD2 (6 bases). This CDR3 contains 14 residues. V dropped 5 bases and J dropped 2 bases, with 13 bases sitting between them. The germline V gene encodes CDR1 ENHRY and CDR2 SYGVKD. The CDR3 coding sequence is TGTGCCATCAGTCCAACCGGGAGCGCCTACGAGCAGTACTTC. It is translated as CAISPTGSAYEQYF.

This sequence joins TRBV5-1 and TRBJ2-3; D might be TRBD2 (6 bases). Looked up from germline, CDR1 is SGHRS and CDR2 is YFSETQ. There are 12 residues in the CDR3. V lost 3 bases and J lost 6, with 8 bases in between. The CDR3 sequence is CASSYREDTQYF. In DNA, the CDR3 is TGCGCCAGCAGCTACCGGGAGGATACGCAGTATTTT.

CDR3 bases: TGTGCCAGCAGTTTAACAGGGAGGGGCTATGGCTACACCTTC. Its protein is CASSLTGRGYGYTF. V and J are TRBV5-4 and TRBJ1-2; D might be TRBD1 (6 bases). V was cut by 5 bases and J by 4 bases, with 15 bases left in between. CDR1 and CDR2 (germline): SGHNT, YYREEE (reference sequence). The CDR3 consists of 14 residues.

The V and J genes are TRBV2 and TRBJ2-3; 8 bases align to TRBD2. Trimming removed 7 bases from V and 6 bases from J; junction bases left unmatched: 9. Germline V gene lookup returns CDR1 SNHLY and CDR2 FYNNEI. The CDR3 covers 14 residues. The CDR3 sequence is CASTLREGWDTQYF. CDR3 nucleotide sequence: TGTGCCAGCACCCTACGGGAGGGGTGGGATACGCAGTATTTT.

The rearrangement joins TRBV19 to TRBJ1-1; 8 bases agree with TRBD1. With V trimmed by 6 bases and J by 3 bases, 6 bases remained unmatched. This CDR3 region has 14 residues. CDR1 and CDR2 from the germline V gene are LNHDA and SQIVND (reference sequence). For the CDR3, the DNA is TGTGCCAGTAGCATGAGACAGGGGTACACTGAAGCTTTCTTT. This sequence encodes CASSMRQGYTEAFF.

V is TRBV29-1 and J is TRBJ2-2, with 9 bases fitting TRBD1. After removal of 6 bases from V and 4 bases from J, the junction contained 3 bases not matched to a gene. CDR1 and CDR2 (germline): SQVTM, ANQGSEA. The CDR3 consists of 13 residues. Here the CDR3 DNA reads TGCAGCGTACAGGGGGCAGGCACCGGGGAGCTGTTTTTT. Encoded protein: CSVQGAGTGELFF.

The CDR3 loop is CASSQSGTSGRAICEQYF. The CDR3 coding sequence is TGCGCCAGCAGTCAATCAGGGACTAGCGGGAGGGCAATCTGCGAGCAGTACTTC. V usage is TRBV23-1 and J usage is TRBJ2-7; 16 bases map to TRBD2. TRBV23-1 carries the ORF label, with uncertain function. The CDR3 is made up of 18 amino acids. Trimming removed 0 bases from V and 6 bases from J; junction bases left unmatched: 8.

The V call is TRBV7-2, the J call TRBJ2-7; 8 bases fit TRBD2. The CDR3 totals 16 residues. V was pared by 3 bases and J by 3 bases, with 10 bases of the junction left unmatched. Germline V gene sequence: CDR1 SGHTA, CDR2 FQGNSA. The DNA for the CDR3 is TGTGCCAGCAGCTTTTCGCTTCGGGAGGGGGACTACGAGCAGTACTTC. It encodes CASSFSLREGDYEQYF.

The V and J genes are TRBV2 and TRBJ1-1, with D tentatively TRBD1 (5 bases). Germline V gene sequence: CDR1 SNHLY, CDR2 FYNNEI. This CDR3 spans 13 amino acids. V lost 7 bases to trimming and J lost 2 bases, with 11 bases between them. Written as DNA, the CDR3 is TGTGCCAGCACCTTAGACAGCAACACTGAAGCTTTCTTT. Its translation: CASTLDSNTEAFF.

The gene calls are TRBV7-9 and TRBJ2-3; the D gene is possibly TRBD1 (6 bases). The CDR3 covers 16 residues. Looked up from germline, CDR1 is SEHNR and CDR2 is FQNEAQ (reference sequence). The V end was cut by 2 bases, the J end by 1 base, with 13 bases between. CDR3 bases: TGTGCCAGCAGCTTACAGAACAGGGCCCGCACAGATACGCAGTATTTT. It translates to CASSLQNRARTDTQYF.

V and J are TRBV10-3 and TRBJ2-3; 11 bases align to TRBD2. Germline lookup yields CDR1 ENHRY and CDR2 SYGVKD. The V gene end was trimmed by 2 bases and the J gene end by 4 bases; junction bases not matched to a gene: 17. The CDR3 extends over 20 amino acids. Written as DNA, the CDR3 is TGTGCCATCAGTGAGAACGAGGTAGCGGGAGGGCAGTCCCTCCCAGATACGCAGTATTTT. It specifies CAISENEVAGGQSLPDTQYF.

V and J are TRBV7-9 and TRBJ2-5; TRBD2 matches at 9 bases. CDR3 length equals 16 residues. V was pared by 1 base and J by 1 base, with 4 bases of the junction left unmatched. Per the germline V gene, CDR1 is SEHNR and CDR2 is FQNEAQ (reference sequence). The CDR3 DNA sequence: TGTGCCAGCAGCTTAGGGTTTAGCGGGGGCCAAGAGACCCAGTACTTC. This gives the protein CASSLGFSGGQETQYF.

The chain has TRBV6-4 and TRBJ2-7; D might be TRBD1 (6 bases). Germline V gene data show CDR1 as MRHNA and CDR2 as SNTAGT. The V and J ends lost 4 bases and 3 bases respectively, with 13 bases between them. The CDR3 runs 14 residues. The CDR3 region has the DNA TGTGCCAGCAGTGCTGACAGGTCTAGCTACGAGCAGTACTTC. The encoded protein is CASSADRSSYEQYF.

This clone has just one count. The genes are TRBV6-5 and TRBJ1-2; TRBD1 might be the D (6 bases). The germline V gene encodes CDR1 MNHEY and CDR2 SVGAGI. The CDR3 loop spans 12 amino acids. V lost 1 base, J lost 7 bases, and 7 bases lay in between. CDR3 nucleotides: TGTGCCAGCAGTTACTTACAGGGTGGCTACACCTTC. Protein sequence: CASSYLQGGYTF.

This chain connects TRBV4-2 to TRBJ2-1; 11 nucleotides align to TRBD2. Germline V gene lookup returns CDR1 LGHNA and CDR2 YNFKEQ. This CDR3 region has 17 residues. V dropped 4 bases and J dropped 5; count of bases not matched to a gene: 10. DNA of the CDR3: TGTGCCAGCAGCCTCCCCCCCGGGACTAGCGGAAACAATGAGCAGTTCTTC. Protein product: CASSLPPGTSGNNEQFF.

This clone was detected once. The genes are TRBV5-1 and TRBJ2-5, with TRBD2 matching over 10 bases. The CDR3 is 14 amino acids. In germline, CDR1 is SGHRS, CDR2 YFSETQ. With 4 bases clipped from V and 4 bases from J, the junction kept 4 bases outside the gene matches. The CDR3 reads CASSTGTSVETQYF. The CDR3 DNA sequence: TGCGCCAGCAGCACCGGGACTAGCGTAGAGACCCAGTACTTC.

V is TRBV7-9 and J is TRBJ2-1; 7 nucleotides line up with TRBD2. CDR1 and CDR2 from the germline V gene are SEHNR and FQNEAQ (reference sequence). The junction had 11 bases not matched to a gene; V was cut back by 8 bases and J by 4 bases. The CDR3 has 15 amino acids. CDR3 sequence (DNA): TGTGCCAGCGAAGCTAGCGGTAGGAGGTACAATGAGCAGTTCTTC. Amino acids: CASEASGRRYNEQFF.

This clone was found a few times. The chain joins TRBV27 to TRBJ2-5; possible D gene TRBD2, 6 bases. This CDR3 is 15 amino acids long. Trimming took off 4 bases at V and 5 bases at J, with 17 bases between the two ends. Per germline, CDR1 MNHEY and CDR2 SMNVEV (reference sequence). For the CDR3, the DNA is TGTGCCAGCAGTTCCCTGACTAGGTCCCATGAGACCCAGTACTTC. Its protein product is CASSSLTRSHETQYF.

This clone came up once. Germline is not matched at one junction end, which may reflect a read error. CDR3 residues: CVSSLASGSPYEQYF. The CDR3 DNA is TGTGTCAGCAGCTTAGCTAGCGGGAGCCCCTACGAGCAGTACTTC. The V and J genes are TRBV7-2 and TRBJ2-7; 10 positions match TRBD2. The CDR3 totals 15 residues. The V gene's germline CDR1 is SGHTA and CDR2 FQGNSA.

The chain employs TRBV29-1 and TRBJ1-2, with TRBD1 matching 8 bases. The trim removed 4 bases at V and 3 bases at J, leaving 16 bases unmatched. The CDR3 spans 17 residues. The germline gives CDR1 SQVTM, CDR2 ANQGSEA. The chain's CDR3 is CSVALTPGTGQDYGYTF. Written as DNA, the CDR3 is TGCAGCGTTGCCCTTACCCCGGGGACAGGCCAAGACTATGGCTACACCTTC.

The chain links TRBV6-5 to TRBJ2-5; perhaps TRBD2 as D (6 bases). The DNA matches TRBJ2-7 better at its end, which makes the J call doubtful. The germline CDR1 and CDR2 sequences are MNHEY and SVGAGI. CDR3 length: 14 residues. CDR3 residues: CASNPGGRAYEQYF. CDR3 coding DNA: TGTGCCAGCAACCCCGGGGGAAGGGCCTACGAGCAGTACTTC.

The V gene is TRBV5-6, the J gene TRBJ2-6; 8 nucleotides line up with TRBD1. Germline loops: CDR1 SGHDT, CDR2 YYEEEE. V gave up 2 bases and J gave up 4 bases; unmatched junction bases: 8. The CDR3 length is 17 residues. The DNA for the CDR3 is TGTGCCAGCAGCTTTAGTCAGGGGGCGCTCGGGGCCAACGTCCTGACTTTC. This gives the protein CASSFSQGALGANVLTF.